Following are 22 T cell receptor beta chains from one sample sequenced in a study of blood T cell repertoires in COVID-19 (dated by TCRdb to 2019 to 2021). Library preparation used the immunoSEQ multiplex PCR assay. TCRdb provides this immuneACCESS table in a form limited to in-frame rearrangements. Some clones are lacking; in checked studies, under half of them reflect an unresolved V gene, and why the rest are absent is not known. The sample records nearly 250,000 clones, about 80% of which are singletons. The ten largest clonotypes hold approximately 1.9% of the sample. Input material: peripheral blood. The receptors here all came from an elderly woman with acute or convalescent COVID-19.

The chain is built from TRBV5-5 and TRBJ1-2; 7 nucleotides align to TRBD1. The junction had 7 bases not matched to a gene; V was cut back by 2 bases and J by 6 bases. Looked up from germline, CDR1 is SGHKS and CDR2 is YYEKEE (reference sequence). The CDR3 loop spans 14 amino acids. In DNA, the CDR3 is TGTGCCAGCAGCTTTGGACAGGCGTTCGATGGCTACACCTTC. The encoded protein is CASSFGQAFDGYTF.

This chain connects TRBV6-2 or TRBV6-3 to TRBJ2-3, with 9 nucleotides matching TRBD1. The CDR3 contains 16 residues. Per germline, CDR1 MNHEY and CDR2 SVGEGT. Trimming cost V 4 bases and J 4 bases; bases outside gene matches: 9. The CDR3 region is CASSWIQGAPSDTQYF. The CDR3 bases are TGTGCCAGCAGTTGGATACAGGGGGCTCCCTCAGATACGCAGTATTTT.

The chain is built from TRBV5-1 and TRBJ2-3, with D possibly matching TRBD2 (6 bases). Germline loops: CDR1 SGHRS, CDR2 YFSETQ. Deletions cut 4 bases from V and 2 bases from J, with 17 bases between. The CDR3 totals 16 residues. This CDR3 is CASSTGTATFTDTQYF. CDR3 DNA sequence: TGCGCCAGCAGCACCGGGACTGCCACCTTCACAGATACGCAGTATTTT.

The rearrangement uses TRBV28 and TRBJ2-4, with 8 bases lining up with TRBD2. V gave up 6 bases and J gave up 12 bases; unmatched junction bases: 7. Germline V gene sequence: CDR1 MDHEN, CDR2 SYDVKM. The CDR3 is 12 residues long. The CDR3 is CASSLPGLAQYF. CDR3 nucleotides: TGTGCCAGCAGCCTCCCCGGACTAGCTCAGTACTTC.

The V and J genes are TRBV11-1 and TRBJ2-1; no firm D call. CDR1 SGHAT and CDR2 FQDESV come from the germline V gene (reference sequence). This CDR3 has 15 residues. V lost 5 bases and J 0 bases, leaving 11 bases between the germline ends. The DNA for the CDR3 is TGTGCCAGCAGCCCAAGTCCTAGCTCCTACAATGAGCAGTTCTTC. As protein: CASSPSPSSYNEQFF.

The chain combines TRBV7-6 with TRBJ1-4; D is ambiguous. V was shortened by 3 bases and J by 8 bases, with 10 bases between the two germline ends. Germline lookup yields CDR1 SGHVS and CDR2 FNYEAQ. This CDR3 has 13 amino acids. This CDR3 is CASSFGDREKLFF. The DNA of the CDR3 is TGTGCCAGCAGCTTCGGGGATAGGGAAAAACTGTTTTTT. Complete variable domain (other parts from reference TRBV7-6 and TRBJ1-4): GAGVSQSPRYKVTKRGQDVALRCDPISGHVSLYWYRQALGQGPEFLTYFNYEAQQDKSGLPNDRFSAERPEGSISTLTIQRTEQRDSAMYRCASSFGDREKLFFGSGTQLSVL.

The rearrangement links TRBV6-2 or TRBV6-3 to TRBJ1-1; TRBD1 matches 8 bases. Germline V gene sequence: CDR1 MNHEY, CDR2 SVGEGT. This CDR3 has 13 amino acids. Trimming at V came to 6 bases and at J to 9 bases, leaving 9 bases not matched to a gene. The CDR3 coding sequence is TGTGCCAGCAGCCCGACAGGGGAAACGAAAGCTTTCTTT. Translated, it gives CASSPTGETKAFF.

The chain is built from TRBV14 and TRBJ2-3; D ambiguous. There are 14 residues in the CDR3. The germline V and J ends were trimmed by 0 bases and 6 bases, with 10 bases remaining between them. Germline values: CDR1 SGHDN, CDR2 FVKESK. CDR3 in amino acids: CASSQDLRYDTQYF. CDR3 bases: TGTGCCAGCAGCCAAGATCTACGTTACGATACGCAGTATTTT.

This clone appeared once. The chain has TRBV6-5 and TRBJ2-7; D is perhaps TRBD1 (6 bases). The CDR3 runs to 15 residues. Trimming pared 4 bases from V and 3 bases from J, leaving 16 bases between. Germline V lookup: CDR1 MNHEY, CDR2 SVGAGI. This CDR3 is CASSSIDRSGYEQYF. For the CDR3, the DNA is TGTGCCAGCAGTTCCATTGACAGGTCAGGCTACGAGCAGTACTTC.

This clone was recorded only once. This chain joins TRBV3-1 (or the pseudogene TRBV3-2) and TRBJ1-6; D unresolved. The CDR3 sequence is 14 residues long. CDR1 is LGHDT, CDR2 YNNKEL, per germline (reference sequence). Trimming stripped 0 bases from V and 6 bases from J, with 6 bases between. The CDR3 sequence: CASSQDVSNSPLHF. The CDR3 DNA reads as TGTGCCAGCAGCCAAGATGTTAGTAATTCACCCCTCCACTTT.

This clone was seen only a few times. The V call is TRBV27, the J call TRBJ2-2, with 13 positions matching TRBD2. The junction had 9 bases not matched to a gene; V was cut back by 5 bases and J by 9 bases. The CDR3 loop spans 16 amino acids. Germline lookup yields CDR1 MNHEY and CDR2 SMNVEV (reference sequence). CDR3 sequence (DNA): TGTGCCAGCAGTCAACCCGGGACTAGCGGGATTAGGGAGCTGTTTTTT. It translates to CASSQPGTSGIRELFF.

The rearrangement links TRBV7-2 to TRBJ2-2, with 13 bases aligning to TRBD2. CDR1 is SGHTA and CDR2 is FQGNSA in the germline V gene. The CDR3 extends over 15 amino acids. Trimming removed 5 bases from V and 7 bases from J; junction bases left unmatched: 4. The CDR3 sequence is CASSQGLAGYGELFF. The CDR3 DNA follows: TGTGCCAGCAGCCAGGGACTAGCGGGATACGGGGAGCTGTTTTTT.

The chain carries TRBV5-4 and TRBJ1-2; D ambiguous. The germline V gene has CDR1 SGHNT and CDR2 YYREEE (reference sequence). The CDR3 totals 12 residues. Trimming cost V 0 bases and J 6 bases, with 6 bases left between them. CDR3 DNA: TGTGCCAGCAGCTTGGAGGAGGATGGCTACACCTTC. This codes for CASSLEEDGYTF.

The V call is TRBV29-1, the J call TRBJ1-2, with D uncertain. V dropped 0 bases and J dropped 7 bases, with 12 bases sitting between them. The CDR3 contains 13 residues. Germline values: CDR1 SQVTM, CDR2 ANQGSEA. CDR3 DNA sequence: TGCAGCGTTGAAGATCTTCGGGTGGGTGGCTACACCTTC. Translation: CSVEDLRVGGYTF.

The J gene is TRBJ1-1, the V gene TRBV28, with D possibly being TRBD1 (5 bases). The CDR3 covers 12 residues. Germline V CDR1 and CDR2: MDHEN, SYDVKM. V lost 5 bases and J 2 bases, leaving 6 bases between the germline ends. The CDR3 DNA is TGTGCCAGCAGTGACAGTAACACTGAAGCTTTCTTT. Its protein is CASSDSNTEAFF.

The chain links TRBV4-2 to TRBJ2-1, with TRBD2 matching over 7 bases. J gave up 6 bases and V 0 bases, and 11 bases lay outside the gene matches. This CDR3 spans 17 amino acids. Germline values: CDR1 LGHNA, CDR2 YNFKEQ. CDR3: CASSQDRLVGEGNEQFF. CDR3 DNA: TGTGCCAGCAGCCAAGATCGGTTAGTGGGGGAGGGCAATGAGCAGTTCTTC.

CDR3 loop: CASSLARDRGGKNIQYF. For the CDR3, the DNA is TGTGCCAGCAGCTTAGCAAGGGACAGGGGTGGCAAAAACATTCAGTACTTC. The chain is built from TRBV7-2 and TRBJ2-4, with TRBD1 matching 10 bases. With 0 bases clipped from V and 3 bases from J, the junction kept 5 bases outside the gene matches. This CDR3 has 17 amino acids. Germline V CDR1 and CDR2: SGHTA, FQGNSA.

The CDR3 nucleotides are TGTGCCAGCAGCTTGAGGACAGGGTCCACTGAAGCTTTCTTT. It codes for CASSLRTGSTEAFF. The chain joins TRBV5-6 to TRBJ1-1, with TRBD1 identical over 8 bases. CDR3 length: 14 amino acids. V trimming: 1 base; J trimming: 4 bases; junction bases outside the gene matches: 3. CDR1 and CDR2 (germline): SGHDT, YYEEEE. Together with reference TRBV5-6 and TRBJ1-1, the CDR3 gives the full variable domain: DAGVTQSPTHLIKTRGQQVTLRCSPKSGHDTVSWYQQALGQGPQFIFQYYEEEERQRGNFPDRFSGHQFPNYSSELNVNALLLGDSALYLCASSLRTGSTEAFFGQGTRLTVV.

The chain links TRBV19 to TRBJ1-5, with 9 bases lining up with TRBD1. CDR1 and CDR2 from the germline V gene are LNHDA and SQIVND (reference sequence). Trimming removed 5 bases from V and 4 bases from J; junction bases left unmatched: 6. This CDR3 is 15 amino acids long. The CDR3 DNA follows: TGTGCCAGTAGTCCTGGGGACAGGGTGAATCAGCCCCAGCATTTT. This codes for CASSPGDRVNQPQHF.

The CDR3 spells CATSDSGRGGQETQYF. CDR3 in DNA: TGTGCCACCAGTGATTCCGGCAGGGGCGGCCAAGAGACCCAGTACTTC. This rearrangement joins TRBV24-1 to TRBJ2-5, with D maybe TRBD1 (6 bases). V was cut by 2 bases and J by 1 base, with 13 bases left in between. Per germline, CDR1 KGHDR and CDR2 SFDVKD. The length of the CDR3 is 16 residues.

V gene TRBV10-3 combines with J gene TRBJ2-1; TRBD2 aligns across 7 bases. The CDR3 contains 14 residues. V shed 6 bases, J shed 0 bases, and the junction held 2 bases outside the gene matches. Germline V gives CDR1 ENHRY, CDR2 SYGVKD. The CDR3 DNA is TGTGCCATCAGGGGGGGGAGCTCCTACAATGAGCAGTTCTTC. Its protein product is CAIRGGSSYNEQFF.

V gene TRBV18 combines with J gene TRBJ2-1; TRBD2 agrees at 9 bases. Germline CDR1 is KGHSH and CDR2 is LQKENI. The CDR3 runs 15 residues. With 4 bases clipped from V and 3 bases from J, the junction kept 4 bases outside the gene matches. CDR3 loop: CASSLRTSVYNEQFF. The DNA of the CDR3 is TGTGCCAGCTCACTCCGGACTAGCGTCTACAATGAGCAGTTCTTC.